This record looks at one TCR beta chain sequence and its context. The protocol was immunoSEQ multiplex PCR, while the TCRdb copy is restricted to in-frame clones and leaves out a portion. The sample carries roughly 220,000 clones, 85% to 90% recorded once. The sample belongs to a study of blood T cell repertoires in COVID-19. Recruited during active infection, patients (from Seattle) were subsequently followed longitudinally. The specimen was peripheral blood. This receptor was obtained from a woman aged 45-60 years with COVID-19, enrolled during active disease.

DNA for the CDR3: TGTGCCAGCAGCCAGGAGGGAGGGGACACTGAAGCTTTCTTT. Translated, it gives CASSQEGGDTEAFF. The gene calls are TRBV3-1 (or the pseudogene TRBV3-2) and TRBJ1-1; TRBD1 might be the D (5 bases). Germline V gene lookup returns CDR1 LGHDT and CDR2 YNNKEL (reference sequence). The CDR3 runs to 14 residues. Trimming shortened V by 3 bases and J by 3 bases, and 11 bases separated the two germline ends.